This T cell receptor beta chain was sequenced during a study of early T cells in non-severe SARS-CoV-2 infection. The wider study: Chains stayed unpaired after sequencing of bulk RNA from unsorted whole blood.

As part of library construction, unique molecular identifiers were attached to individual cDNA molecules. Using its own MiXCR run on the 5' RACE reads, TCRdb lists one record per CDR3 protein. Of around 100,000 distinct CDR3 sequences in the sample, around 17% were seen once. Per the germline V gene, CDR1 is SQVTM and CDR2 is ANQGSEA. Between the trimmed V and J ends, which lost 4 bases and 2 bases, there was a span of 11 bases. This CDR3 is 13 amino acids long. Points from the study as a whole: Matching against VDJdb likely underestimated virus-specific expansions, favoring anti-spike CD8.

With regard to this clonotype: Its antigen is unknown.

This clonotype was obtained from an adult who was a healthcare worker with PCR-confirmed SARS-CoV-2 infection or an uninfected control (not recorded which). The chain carries TRBV29-1 and TRBJ2-5; D may correspond to TRBD1 or TRBD2 (6 bases each). Sequences were obtained from whole blood. Here the CDR3 DNA reads TGCAGCGTTGTTGGAGGGGGTCAAGAGACCCAGTACTTC. Translation: CSVVGGGQETQYF.